Presented here are 15 T cell receptor beta chains from one specimen sequenced in a study of blood T cell repertoires in COVID-19. Profiled with immunoSEQ multiplex PCR; TCRdb holds only in-frame clones, not every one. The top ten hold about 11% of the sample, which has roughly 140,000 clones, about nine tenths seen once. Sample: peripheral blood. The source is a woman older than 75 with acute or convalescent COVID-19.

The chain employs TRBV19 and TRBJ2-5, with 9 bases that match TRBD1. The length of the CDR3 is 13 residues. Germline loops: CDR1 LNHDA, CDR2 SQIVND (reference sequence). V lost 6 bases, J lost 5 bases, and 4 bases stayed unmatched. The CDR3 loop is CASRGQGRETQYF. The CDR3 nucleotides read TGTGCCAGTAGGGGACAGGGTCGTGAGACCCAGTACTTC. The full variable domain, rest sourced from reference TRBV19 and TRBJ2-5, is DGGITQSPKYLFRKEGQNVTLSCEQNLNHDAMYWYRQDPGQGLRLIYYSQIVNDFQKGDIAEGYSVSREKKESFPLTVTSAQKNPTAFYLCASRGQGRETQYFGPGTRLLVL.

The chain links TRBV15 to TRBJ1-3; 10 bases agree with TRBD1. In germline, CDR1 is LNHNV, CDR2 YYDKDF (reference sequence). This CDR3 is built from 18 residues. After removal of 1 base from V and 1 base from J, the junction contained 7 bases not matched to a gene. The CDR3 reads CATSRARDRGKSGNTIYF. The CDR3 nucleotides are TGTGCCACCAGCAGAGCCCGGGACAGGGGAAAGTCTGGAAACACCATATATTTT.

This sequence joins TRBV3-1 (or the pseudogene TRBV3-2) and TRBJ2-5, with 9 positions matching TRBD1. The CDR3 runs 15 residues. CDR1 LGHDT and CDR2 YNNKEL come from the germline V gene (reference sequence). Trimming at V came to 1 base and at J to 3 bases, leaving 3 bases not matched to a gene. DNA of the CDR3: TGTGCCAGCAGCCAAGGGACAGGGGACGAAGAGACCCAGTACTTC. It is translated as CASSQGTGDEETQYF.

The chain links TRBV7-8 to TRBJ1-3; 7 nucleotides match TRBD1. CDR1 is SGHVS, CDR2 FQNEAQ, per germline. CDR3 length: 15 amino acids. V trimming: 5 bases; J trimming: 4 bases; junction bases outside the gene matches: 8. Here the CDR3 DNA reads TGTGCCAGCAGCCCGCACCAGGGACAGGGAAACACCATATATTTT. As protein: CASSPHQGQGNTIYF.

The chain has TRBV2 and TRBJ2-2; 7 bases match TRBD1. The CDR3 sequence is 16 residues long. Per germline, CDR1 SNHLY and CDR2 FYNNEI. J was trimmed by 0 bases and V by 8 bases; bases with no gene match: 9. CDR3 in amino acids: CASSRDSHSNTGELFF. The CDR3, as DNA: TGTGCCAGCTCCCGGGACAGTCATTCGAACACCGGGGAGCTGTTTTTT.

The V call is TRBV5-1, the J call TRBJ2-7; the match to TRBD2 covers 10 bases. Germline V lookup: CDR1 SGHRS, CDR2 YFSETQ. Germline trimming cut 6 bases from V and 7 bases from J; bases unmatched to any gene: 10. There are 14 residues in the CDR3. CDR3 in DNA: TGCGCCAGCATCGCTACTAGCGGGGTAGGTGAGCAGTACTTC. This translates into CASIATSGVGEQYF.

CDR3 DNA: TGTGCCAGCTCACCACCTACACAGGGTGAACCCCTCCACTTT. Amino acid sequence: CASSPPTQGEPLHF. This sequence joins TRBV18 and TRBJ1-6; D perhaps matches TRBD1 (6 bases). CDR1 is KGHSH and CDR2 is LQKENI in the germline V gene. The CDR3 spans 14 residues. Trimming stripped 0 bases from V and 12 bases from J, with 12 bases between.

CDR3 sequence: CASSWTGTGYTDTQYF. The CDR3 DNA reads TGTGCCAGCAGCTGGACCGGGACAGGGTACACAGATACGCAGTATTTT. This rearrangement joins TRBV5-6 to TRBJ2-3; 9 bases are shared with TRBD1. This CDR3 comprises 16 residues. Unmatched junction bases numbered 7, after V lost 3 bases and J lost 2 bases. Germline loops: CDR1 SGHDT, CDR2 YYEEEE.

V usage is TRBV6-1 and J usage is TRBJ2-7, with D tentatively TRBD2 (6 bases). V shed 2 bases and J shed 3 bases, with 17 bases lying between them. Germline-derived CDR1 and CDR2 are MNHNS and SASEGT. The CDR3 totals 16 residues. The CDR3 sequence: CASSERRSSGFYEQYF. For the CDR3, the DNA is TGTGCCAGCAGTGAAAGAAGGAGTAGCGGCTTCTACGAGCAGTACTTC.

The chain joins TRBV7-9 to TRBJ1-6; possible D gene TRBD1, 6 bases. Germline V gives CDR1 SEHNR, CDR2 FQNEAQ (reference sequence). The CDR3 contains 15 residues. Trimming removed 5 bases from V and 8 bases from J, with 16 bases in between. The CDR3 region is CASSPGRGGDSPLHF. The CDR3 nucleotides read TGTGCCAGCAGCCCCGGCAGGGGCGGCGATTCACCCCTCCACTTT.

The V gene is TRBV10-3, the J gene TRBJ2-1, with 10 positions matching TRBD1. Unmatched junction bases numbered 5, after V lost 10 bases and J lost 5 bases. Germline V gives CDR1 ENHRY, CDR2 SYGVKD. This CDR3 contains 13 residues. The CDR3 sequence is CATGTGADNEQFF. The CDR3 DNA follows: TGTGCCACAGGGACAGGGGCGGACAATGAGCAGTTCTTC.

The V gene is TRBV11-2, the J gene TRBJ1-2; D is ambiguous. The CDR3 covers 14 residues. The germline V and J ends were trimmed by 5 bases and 4 bases, with 14 bases remaining between them. Germline loops: CDR1 SGHAT, CDR2 FQNNGV. The CDR3 reads CASSPSVPGYGYTF. CDR3 nucleotide sequence: TGTGCCAGCAGCCCCTCGGTCCCCGGCTATGGCTACACCTTC.

V and J are TRBV4-1 and TRBJ1-6; possibly TRBD1 for D (5 bases). Trimming left V 0 bases short and J 12 bases short, with 15 bases between. This CDR3 is built from 15 residues. Germline CDR1 and CDR2: MGHRA and YSYEKL. The CDR3 DNA follows: TGCGCCAGCAGCCAAGATCCCGGGGGAGGTTTACCCCTCCACTTT. It translates to CASSQDPGGGLPLHF.

The chain couples TRBV2 to TRBJ1-6; D is ambiguous. The V and J ends lost 4 bases and 7 bases respectively, with 11 bases between them. CDR3 length: 14 amino acids. Per germline, CDR1 SNHLY and CDR2 FYNNEI. The CDR3 DNA sequence: TGTGCCAGCAGTGTGAGGCAGTACAATTCACCCCTCCACTTT. It encodes CASSVRQYNSPLHF.

The chain uses TRBV18 and TRBJ1-5; the match to TRBD1 covers 7 bases. With V trimmed by 2 bases and J by 7 bases, 8 bases remained unmatched. This CDR3 region has 15 residues. CDR1 is KGHSH and CDR2 is LQKENI in the germline V gene. CDR3 in amino acids: CASSPIQGTGQPQHF. The CDR3 DNA follows: TGTGCCAGCTCACCAATACAGGGGACTGGGCAGCCCCAGCATTTT.